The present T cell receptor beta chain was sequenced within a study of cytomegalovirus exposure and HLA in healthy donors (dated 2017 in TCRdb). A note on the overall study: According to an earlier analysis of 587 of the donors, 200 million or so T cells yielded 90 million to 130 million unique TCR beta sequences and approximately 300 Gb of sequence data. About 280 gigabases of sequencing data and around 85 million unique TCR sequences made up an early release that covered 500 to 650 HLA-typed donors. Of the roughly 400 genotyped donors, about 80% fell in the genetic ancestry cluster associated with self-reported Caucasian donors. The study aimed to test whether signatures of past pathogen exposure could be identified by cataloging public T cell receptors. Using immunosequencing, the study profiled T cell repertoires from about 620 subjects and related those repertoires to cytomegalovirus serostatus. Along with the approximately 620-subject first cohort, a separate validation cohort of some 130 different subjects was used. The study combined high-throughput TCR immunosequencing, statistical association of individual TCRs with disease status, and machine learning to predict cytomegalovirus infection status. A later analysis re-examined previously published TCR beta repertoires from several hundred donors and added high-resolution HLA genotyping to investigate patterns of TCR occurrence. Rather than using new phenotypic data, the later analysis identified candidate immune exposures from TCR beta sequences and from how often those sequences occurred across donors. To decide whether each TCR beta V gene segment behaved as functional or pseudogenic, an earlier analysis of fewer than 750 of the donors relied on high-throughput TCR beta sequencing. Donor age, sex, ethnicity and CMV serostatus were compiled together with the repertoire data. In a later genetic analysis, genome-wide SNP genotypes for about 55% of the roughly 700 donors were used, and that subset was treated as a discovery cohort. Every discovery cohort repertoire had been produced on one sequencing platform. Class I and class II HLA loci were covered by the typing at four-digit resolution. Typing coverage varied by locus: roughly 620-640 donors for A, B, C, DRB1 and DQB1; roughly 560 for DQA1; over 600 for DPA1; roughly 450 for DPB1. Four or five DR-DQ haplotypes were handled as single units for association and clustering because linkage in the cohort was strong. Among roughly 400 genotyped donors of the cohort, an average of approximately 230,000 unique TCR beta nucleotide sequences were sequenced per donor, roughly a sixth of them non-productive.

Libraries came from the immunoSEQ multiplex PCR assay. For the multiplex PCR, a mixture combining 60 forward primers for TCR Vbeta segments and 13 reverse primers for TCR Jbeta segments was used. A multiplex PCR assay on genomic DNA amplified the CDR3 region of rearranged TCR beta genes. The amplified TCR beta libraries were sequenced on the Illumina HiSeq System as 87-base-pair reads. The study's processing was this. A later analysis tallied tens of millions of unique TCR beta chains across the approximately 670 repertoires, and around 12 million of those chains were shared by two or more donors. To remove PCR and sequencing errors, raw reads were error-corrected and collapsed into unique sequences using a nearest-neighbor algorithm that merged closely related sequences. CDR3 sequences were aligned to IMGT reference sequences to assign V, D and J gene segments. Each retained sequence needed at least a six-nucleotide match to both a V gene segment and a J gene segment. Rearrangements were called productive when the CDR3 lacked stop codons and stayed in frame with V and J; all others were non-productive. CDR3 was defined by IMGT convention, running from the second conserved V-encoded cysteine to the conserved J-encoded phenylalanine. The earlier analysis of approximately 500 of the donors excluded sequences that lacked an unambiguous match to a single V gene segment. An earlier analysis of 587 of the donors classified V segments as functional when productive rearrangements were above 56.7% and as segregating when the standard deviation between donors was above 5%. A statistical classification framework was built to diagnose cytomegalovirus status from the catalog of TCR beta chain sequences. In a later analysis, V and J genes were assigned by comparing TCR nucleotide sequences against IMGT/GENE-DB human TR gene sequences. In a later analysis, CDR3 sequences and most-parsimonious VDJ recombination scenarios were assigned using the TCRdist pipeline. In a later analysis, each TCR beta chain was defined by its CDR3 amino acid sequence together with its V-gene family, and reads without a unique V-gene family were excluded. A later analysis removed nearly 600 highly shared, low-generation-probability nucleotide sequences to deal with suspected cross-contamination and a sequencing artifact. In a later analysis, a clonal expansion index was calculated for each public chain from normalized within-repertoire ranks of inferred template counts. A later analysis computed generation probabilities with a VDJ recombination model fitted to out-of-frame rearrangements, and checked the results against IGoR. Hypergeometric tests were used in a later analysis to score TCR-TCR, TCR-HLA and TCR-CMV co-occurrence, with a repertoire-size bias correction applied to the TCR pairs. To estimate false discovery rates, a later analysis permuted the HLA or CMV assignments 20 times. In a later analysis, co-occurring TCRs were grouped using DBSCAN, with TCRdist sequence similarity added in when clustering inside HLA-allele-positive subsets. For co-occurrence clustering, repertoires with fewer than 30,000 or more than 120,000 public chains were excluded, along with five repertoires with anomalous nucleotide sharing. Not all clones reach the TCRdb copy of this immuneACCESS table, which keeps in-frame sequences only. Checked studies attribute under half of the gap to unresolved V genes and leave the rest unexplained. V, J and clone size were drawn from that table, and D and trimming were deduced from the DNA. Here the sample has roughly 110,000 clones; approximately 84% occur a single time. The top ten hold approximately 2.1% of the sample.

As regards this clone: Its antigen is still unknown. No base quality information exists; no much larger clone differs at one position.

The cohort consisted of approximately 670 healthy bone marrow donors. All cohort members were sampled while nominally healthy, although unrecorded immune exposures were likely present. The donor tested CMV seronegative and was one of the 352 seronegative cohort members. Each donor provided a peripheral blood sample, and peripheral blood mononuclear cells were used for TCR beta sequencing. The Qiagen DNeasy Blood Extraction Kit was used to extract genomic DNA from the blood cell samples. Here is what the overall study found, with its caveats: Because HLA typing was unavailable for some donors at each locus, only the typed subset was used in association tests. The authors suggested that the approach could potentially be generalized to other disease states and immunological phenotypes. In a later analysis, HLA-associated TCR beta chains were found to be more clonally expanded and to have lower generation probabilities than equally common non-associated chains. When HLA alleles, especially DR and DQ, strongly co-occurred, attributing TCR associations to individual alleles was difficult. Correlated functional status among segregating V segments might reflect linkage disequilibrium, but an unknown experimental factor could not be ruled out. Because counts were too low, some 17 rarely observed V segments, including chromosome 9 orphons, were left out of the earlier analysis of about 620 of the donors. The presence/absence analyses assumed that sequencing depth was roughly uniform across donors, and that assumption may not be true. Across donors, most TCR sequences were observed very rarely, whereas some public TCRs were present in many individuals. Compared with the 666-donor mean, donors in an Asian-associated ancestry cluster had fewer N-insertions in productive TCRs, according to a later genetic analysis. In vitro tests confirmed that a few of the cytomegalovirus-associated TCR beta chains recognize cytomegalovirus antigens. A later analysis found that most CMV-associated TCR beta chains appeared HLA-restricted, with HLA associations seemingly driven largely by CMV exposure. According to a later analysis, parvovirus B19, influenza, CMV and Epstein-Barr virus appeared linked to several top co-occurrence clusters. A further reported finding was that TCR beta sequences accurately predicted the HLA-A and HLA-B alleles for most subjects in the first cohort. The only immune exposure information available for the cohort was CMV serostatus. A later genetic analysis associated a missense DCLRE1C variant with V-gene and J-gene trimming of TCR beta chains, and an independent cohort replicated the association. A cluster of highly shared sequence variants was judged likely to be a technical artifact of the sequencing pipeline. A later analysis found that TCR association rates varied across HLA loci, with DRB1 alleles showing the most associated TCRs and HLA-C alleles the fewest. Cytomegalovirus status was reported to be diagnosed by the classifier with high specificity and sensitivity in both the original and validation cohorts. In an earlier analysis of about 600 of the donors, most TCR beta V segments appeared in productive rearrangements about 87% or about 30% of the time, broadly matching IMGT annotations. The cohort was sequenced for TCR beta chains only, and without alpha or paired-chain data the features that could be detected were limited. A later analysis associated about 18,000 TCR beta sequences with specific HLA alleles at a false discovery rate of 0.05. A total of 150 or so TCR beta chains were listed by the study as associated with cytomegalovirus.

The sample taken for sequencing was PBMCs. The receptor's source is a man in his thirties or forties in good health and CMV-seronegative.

In nucleotide form, the sequence is TGTGCCAGCAGGACTAGCACAGATACGCAGTATTTT. It specifies CASRTSTDTQYF. The sequence joins TRBV27 to TRBJ2-3, with no reliable assignment of the D segment. The germline ends are 4 bases apart after V is trimmed by 6 bases and J by 0 bases. Inclusive of the bounding cysteine and phenylalanine, the CDR3 is 12 residues long. The DNA shown is the 36-base CDR3, in frame from base 1. CDR1 is given as MNHEY and CDR2 as SMNVEV, both from the germline V gene (reference sequence).